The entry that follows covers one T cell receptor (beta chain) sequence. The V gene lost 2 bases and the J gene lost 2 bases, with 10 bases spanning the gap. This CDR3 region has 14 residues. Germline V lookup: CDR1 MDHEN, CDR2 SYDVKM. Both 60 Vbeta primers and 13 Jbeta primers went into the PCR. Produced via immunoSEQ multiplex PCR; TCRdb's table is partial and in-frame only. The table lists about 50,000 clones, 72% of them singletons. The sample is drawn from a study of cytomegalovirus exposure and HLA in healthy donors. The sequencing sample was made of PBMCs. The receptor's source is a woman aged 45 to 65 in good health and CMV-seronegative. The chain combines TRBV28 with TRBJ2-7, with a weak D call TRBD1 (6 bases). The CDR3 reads CASSLGQRPYEQYF. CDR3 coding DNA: TGTGCCAGCAGTTTAGGACAGAGGCCCTACGAGCAGTACTTC.